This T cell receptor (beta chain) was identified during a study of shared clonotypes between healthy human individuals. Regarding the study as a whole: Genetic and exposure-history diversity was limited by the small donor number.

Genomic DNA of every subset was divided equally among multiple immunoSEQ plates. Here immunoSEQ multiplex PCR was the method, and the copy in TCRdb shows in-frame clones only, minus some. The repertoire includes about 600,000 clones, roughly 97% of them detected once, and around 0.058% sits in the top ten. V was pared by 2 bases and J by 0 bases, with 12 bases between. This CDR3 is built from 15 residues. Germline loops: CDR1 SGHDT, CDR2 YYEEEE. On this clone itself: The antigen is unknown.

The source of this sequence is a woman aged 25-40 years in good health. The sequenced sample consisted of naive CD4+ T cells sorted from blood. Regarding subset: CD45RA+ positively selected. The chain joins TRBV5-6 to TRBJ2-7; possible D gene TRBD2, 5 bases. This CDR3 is CASSFRLAGSYEQYF. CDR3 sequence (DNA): TGTGCCAGCAGCTTCCGGCTAGCCGGCTCCTACGAGCAGTACTTC.